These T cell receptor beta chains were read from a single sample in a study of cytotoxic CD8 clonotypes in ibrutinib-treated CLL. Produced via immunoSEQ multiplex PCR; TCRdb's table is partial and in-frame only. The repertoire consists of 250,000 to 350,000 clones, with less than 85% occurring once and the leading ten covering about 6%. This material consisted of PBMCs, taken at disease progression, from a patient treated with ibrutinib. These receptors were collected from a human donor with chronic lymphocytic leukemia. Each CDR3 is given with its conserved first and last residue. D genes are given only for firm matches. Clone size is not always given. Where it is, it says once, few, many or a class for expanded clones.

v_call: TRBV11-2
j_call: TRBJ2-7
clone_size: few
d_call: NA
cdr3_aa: CASSPSLGTLGYEQYF
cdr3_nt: TGTGCCAGCAGCCCGAGCCTGGGGACTCTCGGATACGAGCAGTACTTC

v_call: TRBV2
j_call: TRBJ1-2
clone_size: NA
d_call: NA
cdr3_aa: CASSEETGRDYGYTF
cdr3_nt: TGTGCCAGCAGTGAAGAGACAGGAAGGGACTATGGCTACACCTTC

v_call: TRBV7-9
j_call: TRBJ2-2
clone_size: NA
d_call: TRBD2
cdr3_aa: CASSLVGLAGIGELFF
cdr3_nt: TGTGCCAGCAGCTTAGTGGGACTAGCGGGAATCGGGGAGCTGTTTTTT

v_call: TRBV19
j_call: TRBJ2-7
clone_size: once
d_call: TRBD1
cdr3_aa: CASSRDRGTYEQYF
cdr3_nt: TGTGCCAGTAGCCGGGACAGGGGAACCTACGAGCAGTACTTC

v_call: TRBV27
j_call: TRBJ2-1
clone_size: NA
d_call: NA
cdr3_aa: CASFGQGRRLAIGEQFF
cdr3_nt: TGTGCCAGCTTCGGACAGGGACGGAGACTAGCAATTGGTGAGCAGTTCTTC

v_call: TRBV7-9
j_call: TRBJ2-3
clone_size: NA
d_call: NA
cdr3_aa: CASSPLPDTQYF
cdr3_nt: TGTGCCAGCAGCCCCCTCCCAGATACGCAGTATTTT

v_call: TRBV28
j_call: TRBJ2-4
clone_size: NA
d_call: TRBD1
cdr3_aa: CASSHRTGGVIQYF
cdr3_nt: TGTGCCAGCAGCCACAGGACAGGGGGAGTCATTCAGTACTTC

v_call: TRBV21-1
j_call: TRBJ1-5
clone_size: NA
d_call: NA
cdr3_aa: CASSKEGPRGDQPQHF
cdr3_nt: TGTGCCAGCAGCAAAGAGGGTCCCAGGGGGGATCAGCCCCAGCATTTT

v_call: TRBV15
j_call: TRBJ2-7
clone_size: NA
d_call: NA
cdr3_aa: CATSRAAGSGIYEQYF
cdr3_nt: TGTGCCACCAGCAGAGCGGCAGGGTCTGGTATCTACGAGCAGTACTTC

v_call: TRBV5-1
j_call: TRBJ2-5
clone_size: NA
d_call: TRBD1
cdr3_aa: CASSLGDRETQETQYF
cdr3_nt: TGCGCCAGCAGCTTGGGCGACAGGGAGACCCAAGAGACCCAGTACTTC

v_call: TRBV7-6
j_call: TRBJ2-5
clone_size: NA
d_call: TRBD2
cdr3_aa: CASSLTRRGGRETQYF
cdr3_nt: TGTGCCAGCAGCTTAACCCGGCGGGGGGGCCGAGAGACCCAGTACTTC

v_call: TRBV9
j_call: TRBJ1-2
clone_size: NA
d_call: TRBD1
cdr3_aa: CASSGPDRGYGYTF
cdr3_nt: TGTGCCAGCAGCGGCCCAGACAGGGGCTATGGCTACACCTTC

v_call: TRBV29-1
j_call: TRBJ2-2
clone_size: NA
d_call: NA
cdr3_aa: CSVEGGAGELFF
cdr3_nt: TGCAGCGTTGAAGGGGGCGCCGGGGAGCTGTTTTTT

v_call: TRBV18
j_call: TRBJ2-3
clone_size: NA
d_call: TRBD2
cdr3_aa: CASSAGGSTDTQYF
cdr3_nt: TGTGCCAGCTCAGCCGGGGGGAGCACAGATACGCAGTATTTT

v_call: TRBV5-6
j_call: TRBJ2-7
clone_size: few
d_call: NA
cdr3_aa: CASSLGGLGEQYF
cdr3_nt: TGTGCCAGCAGCTTGGGGGGCTTGGGCGAGCAGTACTTC

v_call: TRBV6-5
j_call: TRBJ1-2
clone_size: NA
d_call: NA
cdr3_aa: CASSSFERRNYGYTF
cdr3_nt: TGTGCCAGCAGTTCCTTCGAACGCAGGAACTATGGCTACACCTTC

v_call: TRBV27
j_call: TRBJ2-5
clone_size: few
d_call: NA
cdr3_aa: CASSPHEERETQYF
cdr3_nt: TGTGCCAGCAGTCCACATGAGGAGCGGGAGACCCAGTACTTC

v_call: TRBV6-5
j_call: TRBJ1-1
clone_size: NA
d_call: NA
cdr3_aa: CASARGVGTEAFF
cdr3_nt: TGTGCCAGCGCCCGTGGGGTGGGCACTGAAGCTTTCTTT

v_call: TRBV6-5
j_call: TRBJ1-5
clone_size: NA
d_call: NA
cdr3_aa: CASRTTGTSNQPQHF
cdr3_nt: TGTGCCAGCAGGACAACAGGGACTAGCAATCAGCCCCAGCATTTT

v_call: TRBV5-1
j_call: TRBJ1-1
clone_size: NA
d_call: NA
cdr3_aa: CASSLGQFRMLKSEAFF
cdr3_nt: TGCGCCAGCAGCTTGGGTCAGTTCCGCATGCTGAAATCTGAAGCTTTCTTT

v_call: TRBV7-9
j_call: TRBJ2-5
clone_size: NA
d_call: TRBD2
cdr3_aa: CASRRLAEETQYF
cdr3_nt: TGTGCCAGCAGGAGGCTAGCGGAAGAGACCCAGTACTTC